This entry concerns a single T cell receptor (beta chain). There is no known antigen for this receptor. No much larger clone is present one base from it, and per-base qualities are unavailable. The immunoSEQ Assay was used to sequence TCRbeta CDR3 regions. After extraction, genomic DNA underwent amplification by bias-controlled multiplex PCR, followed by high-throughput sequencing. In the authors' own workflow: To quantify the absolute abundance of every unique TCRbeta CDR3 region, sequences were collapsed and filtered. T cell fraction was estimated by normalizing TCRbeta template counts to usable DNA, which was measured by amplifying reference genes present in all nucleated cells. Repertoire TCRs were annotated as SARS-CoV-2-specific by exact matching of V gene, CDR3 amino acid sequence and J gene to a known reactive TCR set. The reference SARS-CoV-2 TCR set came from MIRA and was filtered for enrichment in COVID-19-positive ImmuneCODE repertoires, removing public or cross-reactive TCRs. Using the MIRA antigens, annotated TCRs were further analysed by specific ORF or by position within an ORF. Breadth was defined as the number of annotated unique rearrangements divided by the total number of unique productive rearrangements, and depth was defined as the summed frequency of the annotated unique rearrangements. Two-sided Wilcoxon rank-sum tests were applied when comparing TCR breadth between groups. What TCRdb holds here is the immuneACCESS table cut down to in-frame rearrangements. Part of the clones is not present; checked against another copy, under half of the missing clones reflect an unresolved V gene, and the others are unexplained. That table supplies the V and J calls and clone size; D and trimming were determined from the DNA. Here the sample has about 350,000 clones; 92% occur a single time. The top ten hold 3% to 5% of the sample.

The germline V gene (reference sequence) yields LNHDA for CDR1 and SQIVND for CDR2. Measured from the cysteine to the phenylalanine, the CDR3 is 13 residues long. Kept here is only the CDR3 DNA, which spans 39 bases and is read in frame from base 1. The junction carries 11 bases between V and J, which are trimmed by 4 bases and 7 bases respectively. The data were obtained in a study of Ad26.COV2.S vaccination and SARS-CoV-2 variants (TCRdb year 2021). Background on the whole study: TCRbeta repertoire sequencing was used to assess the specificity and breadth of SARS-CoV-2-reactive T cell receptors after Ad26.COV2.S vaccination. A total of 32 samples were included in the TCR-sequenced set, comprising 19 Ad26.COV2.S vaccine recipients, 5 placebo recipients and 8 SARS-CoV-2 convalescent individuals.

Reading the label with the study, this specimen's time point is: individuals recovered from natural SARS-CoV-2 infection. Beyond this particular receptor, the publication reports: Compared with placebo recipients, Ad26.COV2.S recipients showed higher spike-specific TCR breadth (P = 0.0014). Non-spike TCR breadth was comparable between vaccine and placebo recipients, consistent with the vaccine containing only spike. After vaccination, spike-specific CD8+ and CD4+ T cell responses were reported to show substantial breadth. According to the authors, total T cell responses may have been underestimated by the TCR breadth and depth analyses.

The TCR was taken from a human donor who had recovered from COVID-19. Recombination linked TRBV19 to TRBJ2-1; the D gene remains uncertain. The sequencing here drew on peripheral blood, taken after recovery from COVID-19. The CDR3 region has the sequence CASSSDPRNEQFF. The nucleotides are TGTGCCAGTAGTAGCGACCCGCGTAATGAGCAGTTCTTC. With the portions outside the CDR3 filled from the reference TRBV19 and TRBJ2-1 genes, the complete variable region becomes DGGITQSPKYLFRKEGQNVTLSCEQNLNHDAMYWYRQDPGQGLRLIYYSQIVNDFQKGDIAEGYSVSREKKESFPLTVTSAQKNPTAFYLCASSSDPRNEQFFGPGTRLTVL.